The 22 T cell receptor beta chains below all came from one sample that was sequenced in a study of spatial heterogeneity in lung cancer (dated by TCRdb to between 2017 and 2020). Per the publication, the time point label means: sample taken at primary tumor resection. For these receptors, no antigen is known. What the research found in general, with its limitations: A correlation was observed between the number of expanded intratumoral alpha and beta TCRs and the tumor nonsynonymous mutation count.

Library preparation used 5' RACE. Sequencer: NextSeq 500. The raw public reads went through TCRdb reprocessing: fastp at Q25, MiXCR clone calling, in-frame beta chains kept. Under each unique CDR3 protein, matching rows form one entry showing the most common genes and DNA. The sample includes several thousand distinct CDR3 sequences, with about 19% observed a single time. Roughly 12% of the sample goes to the ten largest clones. The starting material was lung tumor tissue, obtained at surgery. The receptors stem from a female donor with early-stage non-small cell lung cancer.

The J gene is TRBJ2-1, the V gene TRBV6-5; 8 bases are a match to TRBD2. J gave up 4 bases and V 6 bases, and 11 bases lay outside the gene matches. This CDR3 is 16 amino acids long. The germline V gene has CDR1 MNHEY and CDR2 SVGAGI. CDR3 sequence (DNA): TGTGCCAGCAGCCATCGCGGAGCGGGGGTATACAATGAGCAGTTCTTC. Its protein is CASSHRGAGVYNEQFF.

In its sample, this clonotype was seen a few times. The V and J genes are TRBV19 and TRBJ1-5; D is undetermined. Trimming took off 5 bases at V and 7 bases at J, with 15 bases between the two ends. The CDR3 runs to 14 residues. Germline V lookup: CDR1 LNHDA, CDR2 SQIVND (reference sequence). The CDR3 bases are TGTGCCAGTAGTTGGGTGAACCCGGGCCAGCCCCAGCATTTT. It codes for CASSWVNPGQPQHF.

The V gene is TRBV5-1, the J gene TRBJ2-7; 9 positions match TRBD1. The CDR3 covers 14 residues. In germline, CDR1 is SGHRS, CDR2 YFSETQ. J was trimmed by 4 bases and V by 0 bases; bases with no gene match: 2. CDR3 in DNA: TGCGCCAGCAGCTTGGCGGGACAGGGTTACGAGCAGTACTTC. Amino acid sequence: CASSLAGQGYEQYF.

The chain couples TRBV2 to TRBJ2-3; 8 bases match TRBD2. Germline CDR1 reads SNHLY; CDR2 reads FYNNEI. V was clipped by 6 bases and J by 0 bases; unmatched bases: 5. This CDR3 region has 15 residues. The DNA of the CDR3 is TGTGCCAGCAGAGAGCGGGGGAGTAGCACAGATACGCAGTATTTT. The encoded protein is CASRERGSSTDTQYF.

The genes are TRBV4-3 and TRBJ2-7; 7 nucleotides match TRBD2. Looked up from germline, CDR1 is LGHNA and CDR2 is YSLEER. Trimming took 0 bases from V and 3 from J; bases not matched to a gene: 5. This CDR3 has 15 amino acids. CDR3 nucleotide sequence: TGCGCCAGCAGCCAAGAGGGGGAGGGCCGCTACGAGCAGTACTTC. Translated, it gives CASSQEGEGRYEQYF.

This clonotype turned up a few times. V and J are TRBV16 and TRBJ2-1, with TRBD1 identical over 8 bases. Germline CDR1 KGHSY, CDR2 FQNENV. The CDR3 is made up of 14 amino acids. V was clipped by 2 bases and J by 7 bases; unmatched bases: 4. The CDR3 coding sequence is TGTGCCAGCAGCCAACAGGGGGCGGGAAATGAGCAGTTCTTC. Its translation is CASSQQGAGNEQFF.

The V gene is TRBV20-1, the J gene TRBJ2-7; D ambiguous. The CDR3 has 14 amino acids. Germline-derived CDR1 and CDR2 are DFQATT and SNEGSKA (reference sequence). Trimming cost V 6 bases and J 2 bases, with 17 bases left between them. CDR3 bases: TGCAGTGCAAAATTGAGACATTCAACCTACGAGCAGTACTTC. The encoded protein is CSAKLRHSTYEQYF.

The gene calls are TRBV7-8 and TRBJ2-7, with D perhaps matching TRBD1 or TRBD2 (5 bases each). V was pared by 5 bases and J by 2 bases, with 22 bases between. The CDR3 runs 17 residues. Germline values: CDR1 SGHVS, CDR2 FQNEAQ. CDR3: CASSRTHSRDRAYEQYF. CDR3 coding DNA: TGTGCCAGCAGCCGGACACATTCCCGGGACCGGGCCTACGAGCAGTACTTC.

V usage is TRBV6-6 and J usage is TRBJ2-3; D gene ambiguous. Germline CDR1 is MNHNY and CDR2 is SVGAGI (reference sequence). Trimming cost V 6 bases and J 8 bases, with 6 bases left between them. The CDR3 totals 10 residues. The CDR3 DNA is TGTGCCAGCAGGGCCGGTACGCAGTATTTT. This gives the protein CASRAGTQYF.

This clonotype was seen only a few times. V usage is TRBV5-1 and J usage is TRBJ1-1, with 8 bases that match TRBD1. CDR1 and CDR2 (germline): SGHRS, YFSETQ. This CDR3 comprises 16 residues. V lost 1 base to trimming and J lost 0 bases; unmatched junction nucleotides: 5. CDR3 sequence reads: CASSLSTGAMNTEAFF. The CDR3, as DNA: TGCGCCAGCAGCTTGTCGACAGGGGCCATGAACACTGAAGCTTTCTTT.

This clonotype rates as medium-sized. V usage is TRBV7-2 and J usage is TRBJ2-3; weak D call: TRBD1 (7 bases). CDR1 SGHTA and CDR2 FQGNSA come from the germline V gene. V was shortened by 4 bases and J by 1 base, with 21 bases between the two germline ends. This CDR3 spans 18 amino acids. The DNA for the CDR3 is TGTGCCAGCAGCTCCCCCCCGTCCAGGGGGGCGGGCACAGATACGCAGTATTTT. Translated: CASSSPPSRGAGTDTQYF.

The chain combines TRBV27 with TRBJ2-1; 7 nucleotides match TRBD2. Per germline, CDR1 MNHEY and CDR2 SMNVEV (reference sequence). V was pared by 1 base and J by 14 bases, with 8 bases of the junction left unmatched. This CDR3 has 13 amino acids. Here the CDR3 reads CASSLYGGTQEFF. CDR3 sequence (DNA): TGTGCCAGCAGTTTATACGGGGGGACGCAGGAGTTCTTC.

The CDR3 here is CASSIQTKSDTQYF. The CDR3 DNA follows: TGTGCCAGCAGCATCCAGACTAAGTCGGATACGCAGTATTTT. V gene TRBV5-6 combines with J gene TRBJ2-3; tentative D call: TRBD2 (5 bases). The CDR3 is made up of 14 amino acids. With 4 bases removed from V and 6 bases from J, the gap between germline ends came to 15 bases. Germline assignment: CDR1 SGHDT and CDR2 YYEEEE.

The DNA for the CDR3 is TGTGCCAGCAGCTTACCCGGCAGAACCTACAATGAGCAGTTCTTC. It encodes CASSLPGRTYNEQFF. The rearrangement links TRBV11-3 to TRBJ2-1; no definite D call. V dropped 2 bases and J dropped 2 bases, with 10 bases sitting between them. The CDR3 runs 15 residues. Germline V CDR1 and CDR2: SGHNT, YENEEA.

By share, this clonotype ranks as medium-sized (0.01 to 0.1%). This sequence joins TRBV3-1 and TRBJ2-5, with D maybe TRBD2 (6 bases). CDR1 is LGHDT, CDR2 YNNKEL, per germline (reference sequence). The CDR3 extends over 15 amino acids. V dropped 4 bases and J dropped 2 bases, with 14 bases sitting between them. This chain's CDR3 is CASSLRGDPQETQYF. The DNA for the CDR3 is TGTGCCAGCAGCCTCCGCGGGGACCCGCAAGAGACCCAGTACTTC.

There are a few counts of this clonotype. This rearrangement joins TRBV6-6 to TRBJ1-2, with D hard to call. V lost 6 bases and J lost 3, with 8 bases in between. The CDR3 length is 12 residues. Germline CDR1 MNHNY, CDR2 SVGAGI (reference sequence). CDR3 nucleotide sequence: TGTGCCAGCAGGGTCCTGGACTATGGCTACACCTTC. This encodes CASRVLDYGYTF.

This clonotype was observed a handful of times. This chain joins TRBV28 and TRBJ2-1; D is possibly TRBD1 (5 bases). The CDR3 runs 15 residues. Trimming cost V 3 bases and J 4 bases, with 13 bases left between them. CDR1 is MDHEN and CDR2 is SYDVKM in the germline V gene. The CDR3 region has the DNA TGTGCCAGCAGTTTGGTACAGGTGGGTTACAATGAGCAGTTCTTC. This gives the protein CASSLVQVGYNEQFF.

This clonotype is medium-sized in the sample. The chain recombines TRBV11-2 with TRBJ2-5; D perhaps matches TRBD2 (7 bases). There are 16 residues in the CDR3. CDR1 is SGHAT, CDR2 FQNNGV, per germline. V was trimmed by 7 bases and J by 5 bases, leaving 23 bases between them. The CDR3 DNA reads TGTGCCAGCACCAATGCCCGTGGGGGGGCGAGGGAGACCCAGTACTTC. It codes for CASTNARGGARETQYF.

This clonotype is judged medium-sized. This rearrangement joins TRBV7-6 to TRBJ2-5; no reliable D call. This CDR3 contains 15 residues. V lost 6 bases, J lost 2 bases, and 16 bases lay in between. The germline V gene encodes CDR1 SGHVS and CDR2 FNYEAQ. The CDR3 DNA sequence: TGTGCCAGCAGGCCTAGTGTACAGCAACAAGAGACCCAGTACTTC. This codes for CASRPSVQQQETQYF.

The chain joins TRBV24-1 to TRBJ2-2, with D perhaps assigned TRBD1 or TRBD2 (5 bases each). V lost 3 bases and J lost 7, with 14 bases in between. The CDR3 covers 15 residues. Germline CDR1 and CDR2: KGHDR and SFDVKD. CDR3 loop: CATSDPGTKDGELFF. The CDR3 DNA reads TGTGCCACCAGTGATCCCGGGACGAAAGACGGGGAGCTGTTTTTT.

This clonotype has more than one count but fewer than ten. The V call is TRBV7-9, the J call TRBJ2-6; D possibly corresponds to TRBD1 (6 bases). The length of the CDR3 is 16 residues. V was clipped by 5 bases and J by 4 bases, with 15 bases between them. Germline-derived CDR1 and CDR2 are SEHNR and FQNEAQ (reference sequence). CDR3 nucleotides: TGTGCCAGCAGCATCCTACAGGGTTACGGGGCCAACGTCCTGACTTTC. Residues: CASSILQGYGANVLTF.

V gene TRBV18 combines with J gene TRBJ2-1, with D perhaps matching TRBD2 (5 bases). Per the germline V gene, CDR1 is KGHSH and CDR2 is LQKENI. The CDR3 has 13 residues. Trimming stripped 0 bases from V and 7 bases from J, with 7 bases between. CDR3 protein: CASSPPLGNEQFF. In DNA, the CDR3 is TGTGCCAGCTCACCACCACTAGGGAATGAGCAGTTCTTC. The variable domain in full, completed from reference TRBV18 and TRBJ2-1, reads NAGVMQNPRHLVRRRGQEARLRCSPMKGHSHVYWYRQLPEEGLKFMVYLQKENIIDESGMPKERFSAEFPKEGPSILRIQQVVRGDSAAYFCASSPPLGNEQFFGPGTRLTVL.